This T cell receptor beta chain came from a study of blood T cell repertoires in COVID-19. Study-wide context: The United States, Italy and Spain supplied acute and convalescent COVID-19 samples.

Original processing notes: The authors estimated nucleated cell counts from reference gene primer amplification. Profiling relied on immunoSEQ multiplex PCR, and the TCRdb table lists in-frame clones only, not all of them. D and trimming were read from the DNA, whereas the V and J calls and clone size are those reported in that table. The repertoire holds 85,000 to 100,000 clones, with 79% as singletons. The CDR3 is made up of 15 amino acids. CDR1 and CDR2 (germline): SGHRS, YFSETQ. J gave up 8 bases and V 2 bases, and 12 bases lay outside the gene matches. The chain combines TRBV5-1 with TRBJ1-2; 7 nucleotides agree with TRBD1. Material: peripheral blood. The clonotype comes from an elderly woman with active or convalescent COVID-19. The CDR3: CASSLGQVRRWGYTF. The DNA for the CDR3 is TGCGCCAGCAGCTTAGGACAGGTCCGCCGGTGGGGCTACACCTTC.